A single sample is the source of the 8 T cell receptor beta chains below, sequenced in a study of shared clonotypes between healthy human individuals. Sequencing used immunoSEQ multiplex PCR; TCRdb keeps in-frame clones, though not all of them. The sample has roughly 1,100,000 clones; around four fifths are singletons. The sequencing input was memory CD4+ T cells sorted from blood. Subset denoted: CD45RA-negative fraction. The receptor source for this set is a man aged 18 to 30 in good health.

This clone was detected a few times. This sample includes further DNA sequences coding for the same CDR3. This chain links TRBV6-5 with TRBJ2-3, with 7 bases aligning to TRBD1. CDR3 length equals 14 residues. The germline gives CDR1 MNHEY, CDR2 SVGAGI. V lost 3 bases, J lost 3 bases, and 3 bases stayed unmatched. CDR3 in amino acids: CASSYKQGTDTQYF. CDR3 DNA sequence: TGTGCCAGCAGTTATAAACAGGGGACAGATACGCAGTATTTT.

This clone was found a few times. The genes are TRBV7-9 and TRBJ1-1; D uncertain. The length of the CDR3 is 12 residues. Germline lookup yields CDR1 SEHNR and CDR2 FQNEAQ (reference sequence). Between the trimmed V and J ends, which lost 3 bases and 7 bases, there was a span of 9 bases. This chain's CDR3 is CASSLSAGEAFF. The DNA of the CDR3 is TGTGCCAGCAGCTTGTCGGCCGGTGAAGCTTTCTTT.

The CDR3 DNA reads TGTGCCAGCAGCCCGGGACTAGCGGGAAAATACAATGAGCAGTTCTTC. This sequence encodes CASSPGLAGKYNEQFF. The gene calls are TRBV11-2 and TRBJ2-1; 13 bases map to TRBD2. The CDR3 loop spans 16 amino acids. V lost 5 bases and J lost 4; bases outside the gene matches: 5. The germline V gene encodes CDR1 SGHAT and CDR2 FQNNGV.

The rearrangement joins TRBV6-1 to TRBJ2-1; either TRBD1 or TRBD2 may fit D (6 bases each). V was shortened by 2 bases and J by 7 bases, with 9 bases between the two germline ends. The CDR3 extends over 13 amino acids. Germline CDR1 reads MNHNS; CDR2 reads SASEGT. The CDR3: CASSEQGRNEQFF. CDR3 nucleotides: TGTGCCAGCAGTGAACAGGGGAGGAATGAGCAGTTCTTC.

V and J are TRBV6-5 and TRBJ2-7, with D possibly being TRBD2 (6 bases). Germline V gene sequence: CDR1 MNHEY, CDR2 SVGAGI. Trimming cost V 3 bases and J 5 bases, with 17 bases left between them. The CDR3 sequence is 15 residues long. CDR3 residues: CASSYRPAGGDEQYF. The CDR3 region has the DNA TGTGCCAGCAGTTATCGTCCCGCCGGCGGGGACGAGCAGTACTTC.

The chain employs TRBV7-9 and TRBJ2-7; perhaps TRBD1 as D (6 bases). The germline V gene encodes CDR1 SEHNR and CDR2 FQNEAQ (reference sequence). V was pared by 5 bases and J by 2 bases, with 13 bases between. The CDR3 loop spans 14 amino acids. This CDR3 is CASSPGTPPYEQYF. For the CDR3, the DNA is TGTGCCAGCAGCCCGGGGACACCCCCCTACGAGCAGTACTTC.

This chain connects TRBV6-1 to TRBJ1-1; D not certain. V lost 6 bases and J 1 base, leaving 15 bases between the germline ends. This CDR3 comprises 15 residues. The germline V gene has CDR1 MNHNS and CDR2 SASEGT. The CDR3 is CASRGRTPGNTEAFF. CDR3 in DNA: TGTGCCAGCAGAGGACGGACCCCGGGGAACACTGAAGCTTTCTTT.

This clone turned up a few times. The identical CDR3 is also encoded by other nucleotide sequences in the sample. This chain joins TRBV11-2 and TRBJ2-1; no clear D gene. V gave up 0 bases and J gave up 0 bases, with 6 bases separating them. CDR1 and CDR2 (germline): SGHAT, FQNNGV. This CDR3 comprises 15 residues. The CDR3 loop reads CASSLDRSSYNEQFF. CDR3 DNA sequence: TGTGCCAGCAGCTTAGACAGAAGCTCCTACAATGAGCAGTTCTTC.